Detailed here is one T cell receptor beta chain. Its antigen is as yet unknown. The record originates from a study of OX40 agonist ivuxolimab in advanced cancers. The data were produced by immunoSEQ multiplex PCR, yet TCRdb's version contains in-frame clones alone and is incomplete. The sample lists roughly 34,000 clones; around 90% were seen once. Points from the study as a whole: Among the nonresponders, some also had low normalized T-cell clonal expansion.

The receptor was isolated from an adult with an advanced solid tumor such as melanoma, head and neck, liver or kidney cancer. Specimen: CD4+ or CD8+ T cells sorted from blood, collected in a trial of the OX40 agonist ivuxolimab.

The CDR3: CASSRERGSDTQYF. CDR3 in DNA: TGTGCCAGCAGCCGCGAGAGGGGATCGGATACGCAGTATTTT. The chain combines TRBV7-3 with TRBJ2-3, with D perhaps given as TRBD1 or TRBD2 (5 bases each). Trimming left V 5 bases short and J 6 bases short, with 15 bases between. CDR1 is SGHTA and CDR2 is FQGTGA in the germline V gene. CDR3 length: 14 residues. The full variable domain, completed using reference TRBV7-3 and TRBJ2-3, is GAGVSQTPSNKVTEKGKYVELRCDPISGHTALYWYRQSLGQGPEFLIYFQGTGAADDSGLPNDRFFAVRPEGSVSTLKIQRTERGDSAVYLCASSRERGSDTQYFGPGTRLTVL.